This TCR beta chain is drawn from a study of CD8+ T cells in alopecia areata. Treatment denoted: oral pan-JAK inhibitor, 5-10 mg twice daily. It was cDNA, reverse transcribed from extracted RNA, that served as the sequencing template. Sequencing used immunoSEQ multiplex PCR; TCRdb keeps in-frame clones, though not all of them. The data show fewer than 250,000 clones, 40% to 55% seen once. Per germline, CDR1 SGHRS and CDR2 YFSETQ. The CDR3 covers 11 residues. V was trimmed by 3 bases and J by 6 bases, leaving 3 bases between them. This clone was counted a few times. The specimen was CD4+ T cells sorted from blood, collected at approximately week 36, from a patient treated with tofacitinib. The chain couples TRBV5-1 to TRBJ1-4; D not certain. The origin of this receptor is a human donor with alopecia areata. The CDR3, as DNA: TGCGCCAGCAGCTACGATGAAAAACTGTTTTTT. Its protein product is CASSYDEKLFF.